These T cell receptor beta chains were read from a single sample in a study of T cells after yellow fever vaccination. TCRdb re-derived calls from the 5' RACE reads in MiXCR, one entry per CDR3 protein. The sample lists 450,000 to 650,000 distinct CDR3 sequences, roughly 12% occurring once. Here the sequenced sample was PBMCs, taken on the day of the yellow fever booster vaccination. The receptors here all came from a man aged 30 to 39 who received the YFV17D yellow fever vaccine. The CDR3 runs from the conserved cysteine through the conserved F or W. Expanded clones are given a class, and other clones once, few, many or no size at all.

>TRBJ2-7|TRBV23-1|NA
CASSQSRPHYEQYF
>TRBJ2-1|TRBV7-2|few
CASRLPGADEQFF
>TRBJ2-7|TRBV6-1|NA
CASSEVGYEQYF
>TRBJ2-2|TRBV7-6|many
CASSSETGGPGELFF
>TRBJ2-5|TRBV9|NA
CASSSLGLAGGETQYF
>TRBJ2-7|TRBV10-3|many
CAIWGPGVYEQYF
>TRBJ2-5|TRBV7-2|NA
CASSLEGSTETQYF
>TRBJ2-3|TRBV13|NA
CASSLAGLAGADTQYF
>TRBJ2-5|TRBV10-3|few
CAIRAGQDQETQYF
>TRBJ2-1|TRBV5-1|few
CASSLGGTGAFNEQFF
>TRBJ2-1|TRBV28|few
CASSLARLALTGGDEQFF
>TRBJ2-3|TRBV7-2|many
CASSLVGFTDTQYF
>TRBJ2-7|TRBV27|few
CASSFMGSEQYF
>TRBJ2-1|TRBV14|NA
CASSTTANNEQFF
>TRBJ1-6|TRBV5-6|NA
CASSFVGREFLHF
>TRBJ2-3|TRBV12-3/TRBV12-4|many
CASSLTGTDTQYF
>TRBJ2-3|TRBV12-3/TRBV12-4|few
CASSFGGQGADTQYF
>TRBJ2-2|TRBV19|NA
CASKRWTGEDTGELFF
>TRBJ2-2|TRBV20-1|few
CSARRDGRTGELFF
>TRBJ1-1|TRBV6-2/TRBV6-3|few
CASRPSGDTEAFF
>TRBJ1-2|TRBV29-1|few
CSARTGPYRVGYTF
>TRBJ2-5|TRBV24-1|few
CATSDYSGRQYF
>TRBJ2-3|TRBV13|NA
CASSSGQSHTDTQYF
>TRBJ2-1|TRBV6-2/TRBV6-3|many
CASSRTARREQFF
>TRBJ2-7|TRBV29-1|NA
CSVRDRGESEQYF
>TRBJ2-7|TRBV5-1|many
CASSSEGVYEQYF
>TRBJ2-2|TRBV30|NA
CAWSTANTGELFF
>TRBJ2-3|TRBV27|NA
CATRQGGTSGSYLGTQYF
>TRBJ1-1|TRBV6-5|NA
CASRRGQGTEAFF
>TRBJ2-7|TRBV21-1|NA
CASSVPGGYYEQYF
>TRBJ2-5|TRBV30|few
CAWSVQQETQYF
>TRBJ1-5|TRBV10-3|few
CAISESRDLNQPQHF
>TRBJ1-1|TRBV6-5|many
CASSNPSGTNTEAFF
>TRBJ1-6|TRBV9|few
CASSVGTGTFGNSPLHF
>TRBJ1-6|TRBV24-1|few
CATSDPRTTGRRSPLHF
>TRBJ1-1|TRBV3-1|NA
CASSPRVNTEAFF
>TRBJ2-7|TRBV7-9|few
CASSSSELAGGSYEQYF
>TRBJ2-6|TRBV3-1|few
CASSQDGQGPISRGANVLTF
>TRBJ2-1|TRBV13|NA
CASSLRGAQFF
>TRBJ2-1|TRBV5-1|NA
CASSLERLGLAGGVFF
>TRBJ2-7|TRBV7-9|many
CASSSSGLSYEQYF
>TRBJ1-1|TRBV19|few
CASSPRQGVGSTEAFF
>TRBJ2-1|TRBV20-1|many
CSARDWGVNEQFF
>TRBJ2-7|TRBV5-1|NA
CASSLESGNKPYEQYF
>TRBJ2-1|TRBV7-7|NA
CASSLLPDLSPPPNEQFF
>TRBJ2-1|TRBV5-6|few
CASSLWGGTELFF
>TRBJ2-5|TRBV19|NA
CASSRGTLQETQYF
>TRBJ2-7|TRBV19|many
CASSRAGGIYEQYF
>TRBJ2-1|TRBV7-2|few
CASSLVVVSGPWEQFF
>TRBJ2-1|TRBV7-2|NA
CASSLMYSTIFPNEQFF
>TRBJ2-2|TRBV10-1|few
CASSQRGGQTSGELFF
>TRBJ2-7|TRBV6-5|few
CASSPLAGSTYEQYF
>TRBJ1-2|TRBV7-9|NA
CASSLVGGQDYGYTF